The 5 T cell receptor beta chains below were found in one sample sequenced in a study of shared clonotypes between healthy human individuals. Libraries were prepared by immunoSEQ multiplex PCR; TCRdb keeps only in-frame clonotypes and omits some of them. The sample has hundreds of thousands of clones, 74% seen once. The sequenced material came from memory CD4+ T cells sorted from blood. Specified subset: CD45RA-negative fraction. All receptors come from a woman in her 30s in good health.

Here the CDR3 reads CASSPLGSSSTDTQYF. Written as DNA, the CDR3 is TGTGCCAGCAGCCCCCTCGGATCATCTAGCACAGATACGCAGTATTTT. V is TRBV14 and J is TRBJ2-3, with D unclear. The CDR3 loop spans 16 amino acids. The ends were cut back, 4 bases at V and 0 bases at J, with 14 bases in the middle. Looked up from germline, CDR1 is SGHDN and CDR2 is FVKESK.

In nucleotides, the CDR3 is TGTGCCAGCACCAGGGGGGCTAGCAGATACAATGAGCAGTTCTTC. Amino acid sequence: CASTRGASRYNEQFF. The chain combines TRBV5-4 with TRBJ2-1; a weak D match, TRBD1 (7 bases). Trimming left V 6 bases short and J 4 bases short, with 17 bases between. The length of the CDR3 is 15 residues. Germline CDR1 SGHNT, CDR2 YYREEE (reference sequence). The full variable domain, rest sourced from reference TRBV5-4 and TRBJ2-1, is ETGVTQSPTHLIKTRGQQVTLRCSSQSGHNTVSWYQQALGQGPQFIFQYYREEENGRGNFPPRFSGLQFPNYSSELNVNALELDDSALYLCASTRGASRYNEQFFGPGTRLTVL.

The rearrangement joins TRBV11-2 to TRBJ2-7; 15 nucleotides match TRBD2. The ends lost 3 bases at V and 6 bases at J; junction bases unmatched: 15. Germline assignment: CDR1 SGHAT and CDR2 FQNNGV. CDR3 length equals 19 residues. CDR3 loop: CASSLAPGTSGRFSREQYF. The CDR3 coding sequence is TGTGCCAGCAGCTTGGCCCCCGGGACTAGCGGGAGGTTTTCTCGCGAGCAGTACTTC. The whole variable domain, remainder taken from reference TRBV11-2 and TRBJ2-7, is EAGVAQSPRYKIIEKRQSVAFWCNPISGHATLYWYQQILGQGPKLLIQFQNNGVVDDSQLPKDRFSAERLKGVDSTLKIQPAKLEDSAVYLCASSLAPGTSGRFSREQYFGPGTRLTVT.

This chain uses TRBV5-4 with TRBJ1-1; D may be TRBD1 (5 bases). CDR1 is SGHNT, CDR2 YYREEE, per germline (reference sequence). The CDR3 is 17 residues long. Deletions cut 1 base from V and 3 bases from J, with 19 bases between. The CDR3 spells CASSLMLVGAADTEAFF. CDR3 nucleotide sequence: TGTGCCAGCAGCTTGATGTTAGTCGGGGCCGCGGACACTGAAGCTTTCTTT.

The V gene is TRBV5-1, the J gene TRBJ1-2; a possible D gene is TRBD1 (6 bases). From germline, CDR1 is SGHRS and CDR2 YFSETQ. The length of the CDR3 is 17 residues. Trimming shortened V by 4 bases and J by 10 bases, and 29 bases separated the two germline ends. CDR3 loop: CASSHLGGGTGSGDYTF. The CDR3 DNA sequence: TGCGCCAGCAGCCATCTAGGCGGGGGCACAGGCTCCGGAGACTACACCTTC.